Listed here are 24 T cell receptor beta chains from one sample, sequenced in a study of blood T cell repertoires in COVID-19. The method was immunoSEQ multiplex PCR; TCRdb's version includes in-frame clones alone and lacks a portion of them. The sample contains approximately 280,000 clones, around nine tenths of which appear only once. The sequenced sample consisted of peripheral blood. Receptors were obtained from a woman aged 25-40 years with COVID-19, enrolled during active disease.

The V and J genes are TRBV27 and TRBJ2-5, with a weak D call TRBD2 (5 bases). CDR1 MNHEY and CDR2 SMNVEV come from the germline V gene (reference sequence). The V and J ends lost 0 bases and 5 bases respectively, with 10 bases between them. The CDR3 contains 14 residues. The CDR3 sequence: CASSLSPGGETQYF. The DNA of the CDR3 is TGTGCCAGCAGTTTATCGCCCGGCGGGGAGACCCAGTACTTC.

The V gene is TRBV2, the J gene TRBJ2-2, with 7 bases that match TRBD2. J lost 4 bases, V lost 3 bases, and 2 bases had no gene match. This CDR3 contains 14 residues. In germline, CDR1 is SNHLY, CDR2 FYNNEI. As DNA, the CDR3 is TGTGCCAGCAGTGACCGGACTAGCACCGGGGAGCTGTTTTTT. Its translation: CASSDRTSTGELFF.

The chain links TRBV2 to TRBJ2-2; 12 positions match TRBD2. V gave up 6 bases and J gave up 6 bases; unmatched junction bases: 5. The CDR3 has 15 residues. Germline V lookup: CDR1 SNHLY, CDR2 FYNNEI. Here the CDR3 DNA reads TGTGCCAGCAGGAGGGGACTAGCGGGTCCCGGGGAGCTGTTTTTT. It codes for CASRRGLAGPGELFF.

This clone was seen only a few times. The V and J genes are TRBV30 and TRBJ1-1; D unresolved. Trimming removed 4 bases from V and 0 bases from J, with 18 bases in between. CDR1 GTSNPN and CDR2 SVGIG come from the germline V gene (reference sequence). CDR3 size: 16 residues. This CDR3 reads CAWINSLGPMNTEAFF. In nucleotides, the CDR3 is TGTGCCTGGATTAACTCACTGGGCCCTATGAACACTGAAGCTTTCTTT.

This chain uses TRBV18 with TRBJ2-7, with 9 bases matching TRBD1. The CDR3 is made up of 15 amino acids. The V gene's germline CDR1 is KGHSH and CDR2 LQKENI. J was trimmed by 6 bases and V by 2 bases; bases with no gene match: 8. The CDR3 sequence is CASSPNRGRGSEQYF. The CDR3, as DNA: TGTGCCAGCTCACCAAACAGGGGGCGCGGTAGCGAGCAGTACTTC.

The chain has TRBV21-1 and TRBJ1-1; TRBD1, as called in the table, went unchecked against the DNA. TRBV21-1 is listed as a pseudogene. The CDR3 runs 15 residues. The CDR3 sequence is CASSTLTGSDTEAFF. CDR3 bases: TGTGCCAGCAGCACCCTAACAGGGTCCGACACTGAAGCTTTCTTT.

This chain connects TRBV7-2 to TRBJ2-7, with D unresolved. From germline, CDR1 is SGHTA and CDR2 FQGNSA. The CDR3 length is 16 residues. V lost 3 bases and J 2 bases, leaving 17 bases between the germline ends. The CDR3 region is CASSFIPTLDTYEQYF. CDR3 nucleotides: TGTGCCAGCAGCTTTATCCCGACGCTAGATACCTACGAGCAGTACTTC.

The CDR3 DNA is TGTGCCAGCAGCGAAGGGGACAGGGTCCTTTATGGCTACACCTTC. The encoded protein is CASSEGDRVLYGYTF. V and J are TRBV7-6 and TRBJ1-2; 9 positions agree with TRBD1. CDR1 and CDR2 from the germline V gene are SGHVS and FNYEAQ. The length of the CDR3 is 15 residues. V gave up 5 bases and J gave up 5 bases; unmatched junction bases: 9. Drawing the rest from reference TRBV7-6 and TRBJ1-2, the complete variable domain is GAGVSQSPRYKVTKRGQDVALRCDPISGHVSLYWYRQALGQGPEFLTYFNYEAQQDKSGLPNDRFSAERPEGSISTLTIQRTEQRDSAMYRCASSEGDRVLYGYTFGSGTRLTVV.

This clone was observed once. The chain recombines TRBV6-5 with TRBJ1-6; 11 bases line up with TRBD1. The CDR3 length is 15 residues. J lost 9 bases, V lost 6 bases, and 7 bases had no gene match. Germline V gives CDR1 MNHEY, CDR2 SVGAGI. The CDR3 coding sequence is TGTGCCAGCAGCCCCGGGACAGGGGGGCGTTCACCCCTCCACTTT. Protein sequence: CASSPGTGGRSPLHF.

This clone was recorded only once. The genes are TRBV2 and TRBJ2-3, with D maybe TRBD1 (6 bases). Germline V gene data show CDR1 as SNHLY and CDR2 as FYNNEI. CDR3 length equals 13 residues. V lost 8 bases and J lost 1, with 10 bases in between. CDR3 region: CASPRGGTDTQYF. CDR3 sequence (DNA): TGTGCCAGCCCCAGGGGTGGCACAGATACGCAGTATTTT.

The genes are TRBV27 and TRBJ1-6; possibly TRBD1 for D (5 bases). This CDR3 is 14 amino acids long. The germline CDR1 and CDR2 sequences are MNHEY and SMNVEV (reference sequence). V was pared by 1 base and J by 9 bases, with 10 bases between. CDR3 nucleotides: TGTGCCAGCAGTTTATTAGGGGCCGGTTCACCCCTCCACTTT. Its protein is CASSLLGAGSPLHF.

The chain has TRBV4-1 and TRBJ1-6; D perhaps matches TRBD1 (6 bases). From germline, CDR1 is MGHRA and CDR2 YSYEKL. V was shortened by 4 bases and J by 6 bases, with 13 bases between the two germline ends. The CDR3 is 15 amino acids. The CDR3 is CASSPRTDSNSPLHF. The CDR3 DNA is TGCGCCAGCAGCCCGAGGACAGATTCTAATTCACCCCTCCACTTT.

V is TRBV5-4 and J is TRBJ2-3; TRBD2 aligns across 7 bases. Trimming removed 4 bases from V and 6 bases from J; junction bases left unmatched: 14. There are 16 residues in the CDR3. From germline, CDR1 is SGHNT and CDR2 YYREEE (reference sequence). DNA for the CDR3: TGTGCCAGCAGCGGGAGGGAGAGTTATCGAGCGGATACGCAGTATTTT. As protein: CASSGRESYRADTQYF.

This clone occurred once. The chain carries TRBV4-2 and TRBJ1-6; perhaps TRBD1 as D (5 bases). CDR1 is LGHNA, CDR2 YNFKEQ, per germline. The CDR3 is made up of 13 amino acids. V lost 1 base to trimming and J lost 13 bases, with 11 bases between them. CDR3 DNA: TGTGCCAGCAGCCAAGCACCAGGGAACCCCCTCCACTTT. As protein: CASSQAPGNPLHF.

V gene TRBV28 combines with J gene TRBJ2-1; 13 bases agree with TRBD2. The CDR3 extends over 16 amino acids. The J segment lost 5 bases and the V segment lost 1 base, leaving 2 bases of the junction unmatched. CDR1 is MDHEN, CDR2 SYDVKM, per germline. The CDR3 is CASSLYGLAGDNEQFF. CDR3 DNA: TGTGCCAGCAGTTTATACGGACTAGCGGGAGACAATGAGCAGTTCTTC.

This rearrangement joins TRBV2 to TRBJ2-3, with D possibly being TRBD1 (6 bases). This CDR3 region has 14 residues. Germline V gives CDR1 SNHLY, CDR2 FYNNEI. V was shortened by 7 bases and J by 0 bases, with 11 bases between the two germline ends. This chain's CDR3 is CASISGVSTDTQYF. The CDR3 DNA reads TGTGCCAGCATCTCAGGGGTTAGCACAGATACGCAGTATTTT.

V gene TRBV6-5 combines with J gene TRBJ2-5; D call uncertain. CDR1 is MNHEY and CDR2 is SVGAGI in the germline V gene. Between the trimmed V and J ends, which lost 5 bases and 5 bases, there was a span of 12 bases. The CDR3 loop spans 13 amino acids. CDR3 in DNA: TGTGCCAGCAGTCCCCTATCTGCCGAGACCCAGTACTTC. Its protein product is CASSPLSAETQYF.

This clone was seen more than once but under ten times. The chain links TRBV5-1 to TRBJ1-6; 7 nucleotides line up with TRBD1. With 5 bases clipped from V and 10 bases from J, the junction kept 12 bases outside the gene matches. The CDR3 contains 15 residues. Germline lookup yields CDR1 SGHRS and CDR2 YFSETQ. In nucleotides, the CDR3 is TGCGCCAGCAGAAAAACGACAGGGATAGAATCACCCCTCCACTTT. Translated, it gives CASRKTTGIESPLHF.

The chain recombines TRBV24-1 with TRBJ2-7; no reliable D call. This CDR3 is built from 11 residues. V dropped 4 bases and J dropped 3 bases, with 3 bases sitting between them. Germline-derived CDR1 and CDR2 are KGHDR and SFDVKD. The CDR3 here is CATSDGYEQYF. In nucleotides, the CDR3 is TGTGCCACCAGTGACGGCTACGAGCAGTACTTC.

The chain employs TRBV9 and TRBJ2-7; D may be TRBD2 (5 bases). This CDR3 spans 15 amino acids. The V and J ends lost 0 bases and 0 bases respectively, with 10 bases between them. CDR1 and CDR2 from the germline V gene are SGDLS and YYNGEE. For the CDR3, the DNA is TGTGCCAGCAGCGTAGGGACTGCTGCCTCCTACGAGCAGTACTTC. Residues: CASSVGTAASYEQYF.

The chain joins TRBV20-1 to TRBJ2-7; the D gene is possibly TRBD1 (5 bases). V lost 3 bases, J lost 5 bases, and 17 bases lay in between. Germline values: CDR1 DFQATT, CDR2 SNEGSKA (reference sequence). The CDR3 totals 14 residues. The DNA of the CDR3 is TGCAGTGCTAGTCTTAGGGGAAAAACCCACGAGCAGTACTTC. Residues: CSASLRGKTHEQYF.

The J gene is TRBJ1-6, the V gene TRBV5-1; D not resolved. The CDR3 spans 15 residues. Germline V gene sequence: CDR1 SGHRS, CDR2 YFSETQ. V was cut by 4 bases and J by 5 bases, with 13 bases left in between. This CDR3 is CASSIEGFNNSPLHF. In DNA, the CDR3 is TGCGCCAGCAGCATCGAGGGCTTCAATAATTCACCCCTCCACTTT. Together with reference TRBV5-1 and TRBJ1-6, the CDR3 gives the full variable domain: KAGVTQTPRYLIKTRGQQVTLSCSPISGHRSVSWYQQTPGQGLQFLFEYFSETQRNKGNFPGRFSGRQFSNSRSEMNVSTLELGDSALYLCASSIEGFNNSPLHFGNGTRLTVT.

This clone was seen only once. The genes are TRBV3-1 (or the pseudogene TRBV3-2) and TRBJ2-7; D ambiguous. V was trimmed by 0 bases and J by 5 bases, leaving 8 bases between them. The length of the CDR3 is 13 residues. Germline CDR1 LGHDT, CDR2 YNNKEL (reference sequence). The CDR3 DNA sequence: TGTGCCAGCAGCCAAGAAGTCCAGGACGAGCAGTACTTC. It encodes CASSQEVQDEQYF.

The chain has TRBV3-1 (or the pseudogene TRBV3-2) and TRBJ1-1; 8 positions match TRBD1. The CDR3 runs 15 residues. Trimming at V came to 4 bases and at J to 3 bases, leaving 7 bases not matched to a gene. Per germline, CDR1 LGHDT and CDR2 YNNKEL (reference sequence). The CDR3 reads CASSPGQGKDTEAFF. CDR3 DNA: TGTGCCAGCAGCCCAGGACAGGGTAAGGACACTGAAGCTTTCTTT.